This TCR beta chain derives from a study of blood T cell repertoires in COVID-19. The age range of participants was about 18 to 89 years, with residence in about 25 US areas. The V end lost 2 bases, the J end lost 0 bases, and 14 bases lay between the germline ends. This CDR3 contains 17 residues. Germline V gene data show CDR1 as MNHNS and CDR2 as SASEGT. Per the study methods: By means of reference gene primer amplification, nucleated cell counts were estimated. The assay was immunoSEQ multiplex PCR, and TCRdb's table has in-frame clones only and misses some. That table gives V, J and clone size, and the DNA gave D and trimming. The repertoire holds approximately 300,000 clones, with 85% to 90% as singletons. This clone was recorded a few times.

V usage is TRBV6-1 and J usage is TRBJ1-3; D unclear. This receptor was identified in a woman aged 18-29 years who had recovered from COVID-19. Sequencing was performed on PBMCs or T cells enriched from blood (not recorded which). In nucleotides, the CDR3 is TGTGCCAGCAGTGAACGAGTACTTCCATACTCTGGAAACACCATATATTTT. Protein: CASSERVLPYSGNTIYF.